This T cell receptor (beta chain) stems from a study of cytotoxic CD8 clonotypes in ibrutinib-treated CLL. V lost 4 bases to trimming and J lost 3 bases, with 13 bases between them. This CDR3 is 14 amino acids long. Germline CDR1 is MGHDK and CDR2 is SYGVNS. Deep sequencing aimed at 1 in 200,000 to 1 in 1 million T cells' resolution. Assay used: immunoSEQ multiplex PCR; TCRdb lists only in-frame clones, some missing. The profile shows approximately 200,000 clones, around 72% of them singletons. This clone was detected once. The sequenced sample was PBMCs, obtained after 24 months of ibrutinib treatment. The receptor was isolated from a human donor with chronic lymphocytic leukemia. The chain combines TRBV25-1 with TRBJ2-7, with a possible D match to TRBD1 (6 bases). Here the CDR3 DNA reads TGTGCCAGCAGTGTCCGGGACAAAGACTACGAGCAGTACTTC. Translating it yields CASSVRDKDYEQYF.